This T cell receptor beta chain was profiled in a study of blood T cell repertoires in COVID-19. Overall study context: In each case, the material was cDNA or gDNA derived from T cells, B-cell-depleted T cells, or PBMCs.

The CDR3 contains 14 residues. In germline, CDR1 is SGHTS, CDR2 YDEGEE. Trimming shortened V by 0 bases and J by 2 bases, and 9 bases separated the two germline ends. The study recruited people aged roughly 18 to 95 years across under 25 US areas. Researchers sorted participants into cohorts using their self-reported clinical history. Original methodology: By means of reference gene primer amplification, nucleated cell counts were estimated. Method: immunoSEQ multiplex PCR; TCRdb's copy keeps in-frame clones and lacks some. V and J calls and clone size follow that table, whereas D and trimming were derived from the DNA. The sample has a few hundred thousand clones; 65% to 85% are singletons.

Material: PBMCs or T cells enriched from blood (not recorded which). This sequence was found in a woman between 40 and 55 years old with acute COVID-19. The genes are TRBV5-8 and TRBJ2-7; D may be TRBD1 (5 bases). The CDR3 region is CASSLGWGAYEQYF. DNA of the CDR3: TGTGCCAGCAGCTTGGGTTGGGGCGCCTACGAGCAGTACTTC. Filled out from reference TRBV5-8 and TRBJ2-7, the complete variable domain reads EAGVTQSPTHLIKTRGQQATLRCSPISGHTSVYWYQQALGLGLQFLLWYDEGEERNRGNFPPRFSGRQFPNYSSELNVNALELEDSALYLCASSLGWGAYEQYFGPGTRLTVT.